Presented here are 18 T cell receptor beta chains from one specimen sequenced in a study of blood T cell repertoires in COVID-19. Assay: immunoSEQ multiplex PCR; the TCRdb copy retains only in-frame clones and omits some. Of some 300,000 clones in the sample, approximately 90% were seen once. Input material: PBMCs or T cells enriched from blood (not recorded which). These receptor sequences come from an older woman in a cohort exposed to, infected with or recovered from COVID-19 (not recorded which).

This clone was observed a few times. The chain is built from TRBV9 and TRBJ1-1, with 7 bases identical to TRBD1. CDR3 length equals 15 residues. Germline loops: CDR1 SGDLS, CDR2 YYNGEE. J lost 1 base, V lost 4 bases, and 7 bases had no gene match. The chain's CDR3 is CASSPRQGSNTEAFF. CDR3 nucleotides: TGTGCCAGCAGCCCTCGACAGGGATCGAACACTGAAGCTTTCTTT.

This chain connects TRBV5-4 to TRBJ1-6, with a possible D match to TRBD1 (5 bases). Germline CDR1 is SGHNT and CDR2 is YYREEE (reference sequence). This CDR3 contains 16 residues. V dropped 0 bases and J dropped 6 bases, with 13 bases sitting between them. CDR3 bases: TGTGCCAGCAGCTTGGAGGACACCCCTTTTAATTCACCCCTCCACTTT. It codes for CASSLEDTPFNSPLHF.

This chain connects TRBV28 to TRBJ1-5; 7 bases agree with TRBD1. V gave up 6 bases and J gave up 7 bases; unmatched junction bases: 6. Germline values: CDR1 MDHEN, CDR2 SYDVKM. The CDR3 consists of 13 residues. Here the CDR3 DNA reads TGTGCCAGCAGAACAGGGGACTGGCAGCCCCAGCATTTT. It yields the protein CASRTGDWQPQHF. The variable domain in full, with the rest retrieved from reference TRBV28 and TRBJ1-5, is DVKVTQSSRYLVKRTGEKVFLECVQDMDHENMFWYRQDPGLGLRLIYFSYDVKMKEKGDIPEGYSVSREKKERFSLILESASTNQTSMYLCASRTGDWQPQHFGDGTRLSIL.

The chain is built from TRBV24-1 and TRBJ2-1; the D gene is possibly TRBD2 (5 bases). Germline lookup yields CDR1 KGHDR and CDR2 SFDVKD. This CDR3 has 12 residues. V shed 12 bases and J shed 6 bases, with 14 bases lying between them. The CDR3 coding sequence is TGTGCCGCGATAGCGCCCTCCAATGAGCAGTTCTTC. It codes for CAAIAPSNEQFF.

This rearrangement joins TRBV3-1 (or the pseudogene TRBV3-2) to TRBJ1-2; D not certain. The V end lost 3 bases, the J end lost 0 bases, and 5 bases lay between the germline ends. Germline values: CDR1 LGHDT, CDR2 YNNKEL (reference sequence). The length of the CDR3 is 13 residues. DNA of the CDR3: TGTGCCAGCAGCCAGCGGGCTAACTATGGCTACACCTTC. Residues: CASSQRANYGYTF.

The CDR3 DNA sequence: TGCAGTGCTAGAAGGGGTGTAGGGTTCTTC. This sequence encodes CSARRGVGFF. This chain links TRBV20-1 with TRBJ2-1, with D perhaps matching TRBD1 (5 bases). CDR3 length equals 10 residues. V was pared by 2 bases and J by 15 bases, with 11 bases between. CDR1 is DFQATT, CDR2 SNEGSKA, per germline (reference sequence).

This clone was counted only a few times. The chain employs TRBV2 and TRBJ2-5; D is perhaps TRBD1 (7 bases). CDR1 and CDR2 (germline): SNHLY, FYNNEI. Trimming removed 4 bases at V and 5 bases at J, with 20 bases between. The CDR3 loop spans 16 amino acids. CDR3 sequence reads: CASSGGRGVRSETQYF. CDR3 coding DNA: TGTGCCAGCAGTGGGGGCAGGGGGGTGAGGTCGGAGACCCAGTACTTC.

The table lists this clone with a count of one. The J gene is TRBJ2-1, the V gene TRBV10-1, with 8 bases fitting TRBD2. This CDR3 region has 16 residues. V lost 0 bases, J lost 6 bases, and 7 bases stayed unmatched. The germline gives CDR1 WNHNN, CDR2 SYGVQD (reference sequence). CDR3 coding DNA: TGCGCCAGCAGTGAGTCCGGGGCGGGAGGACCCAATGAGCAGTTCTTC. It translates to CASSESGAGGPNEQFF.

This clone was counted ten times or more. This chain uses TRBV24-1 with TRBJ2-1, with 15 bases lining up with TRBD2. The V segment lost 1 base and the J segment 8 bases; nucleotides outside the gene matches: 11. From germline, CDR1 is KGHDR and CDR2 SFDVKD. The CDR3 covers 19 residues. The CDR3 loop reads CATSDFTGAGLAGGDEQFF. DNA of the CDR3: TGTGCCACCAGTGATTTTACAGGAGCCGGACTAGCGGGAGGGGATGAGCAGTTCTTC.

The sample holds one count of this clone. The CDR3 DNA reads as TGTGCCAGCTCACCGCTTGGGACAGCGAACACTGAAGCTTTCTTT. Translated, it gives CASSPLGTANTEAFF. The chain links TRBV18 to TRBJ1-1; TRBD1 matches at 7 bases. In germline, CDR1 is KGHSH, CDR2 LQKENI. This CDR3 has 15 residues. Trimming took 3 bases from V and 1 from J; bases not matched to a gene: 5.

The chain combines TRBV7-6 with TRBJ2-7, with D maybe TRBD2 (6 bases). Trimming left V 3 bases short and J 3 bases short, with 9 bases between. In germline, CDR1 is SGHVS, CDR2 FNYEAQ. The CDR3 runs to 13 residues. The CDR3 protein is CASSFEAGYEQYF. In DNA form, the CDR3 reads TGTGCCAGCAGCTTTGAAGCGGGCTACGAGCAGTACTTC. Based on the CDR3 plus reference TRBV7-6 and TRBJ2-7, the full variable domain is GAGVSQSPRYKVTKRGQDVALRCDPISGHVSLYWYRQALGQGPEFLTYFNYEAQQDKSGLPNDRFSAERPEGSISTLTIQRTEQRDSAMYRCASSFEAGYEQYFGPGTRLTVT.

This chain uses TRBV7-3 with TRBJ2-3, with 9 bases fitting TRBD1. V dropped 4 bases and J dropped 2; count of bases not matched to a gene: 4. The CDR3 extends over 15 amino acids. Germline CDR1 reads SGHTA; CDR2 reads FQGTGA. CDR3 sequence: CASSSGTGNTDTQYF. DNA for the CDR3: TGTGCCAGCAGCTCCGGGACAGGGAACACAGATACGCAGTATTTT.

This clone has just one count. The chain employs TRBV9 and TRBJ1-2; D remains unclear. This CDR3 comprises 15 residues. Trimming pared 6 bases from V and 4 bases from J, leaving 19 bases between. Germline lookup yields CDR1 SGDLS and CDR2 YYNGEE. This CDR3 is CASTRRPEDFYGYTF. The CDR3 DNA reads TGTGCCAGCACCAGACGACCGGAGGACTTCTATGGCTACACCTTC.

The chain recombines TRBV15 with TRBJ2-7, with a tentative D call TRBD2 (5 bases). CDR1 LNHNV and CDR2 YYDKDF come from the germline V gene (reference sequence). This CDR3 has 13 amino acids. V was trimmed by 0 bases and J by 5 bases, leaving 8 bases between them. CDR3 loop: CATSRDLGNEQYF. In DNA, the CDR3 is TGTGCCACCAGCAGAGATCTCGGGAACGAGCAGTACTTC.

The chain is built from TRBV5-1 and TRBJ1-2; D not resolved. The V end was cut by 2 bases, the J end by 5 bases, with 10 bases between. The CDR3 spans 13 residues. The germline V gene has CDR1 SGHRS and CDR2 YFSETQ. CDR3 loop: CASSLTTEYGYTF. The CDR3 nucleotides are TGCGCCAGCAGCTTAACCACTGAGTATGGCTACACCTTC.

The V gene is TRBV5-4, the J gene TRBJ2-6; tentative D call: TRBD1 (5 bases). CDR3 length: 15 amino acids. The V end was cut by 1 base, the J end by 4 bases, with 9 bases between. Germline V gives CDR1 SGHNT, CDR2 YYREEE (reference sequence). The DNA of the CDR3 is TGTGCCAGCAGCTTGCAGGGCTACGGGGCCAACGTCCTGACTTTC. Translation: CASSLQGYGANVLTF.

The V gene is TRBV9, the J gene TRBJ2-6, with a weak D call TRBD1 (5 bases). CDR1 and CDR2 from the germline V gene are SGDLS and YYNGEE. Trimming pared 4 bases from V and 2 bases from J, leaving 16 bases between. The CDR3 extends over 17 amino acids. CDR3 sequence reads: CASSPTPSTAGANVLTF. Written as DNA, the CDR3 is TGTGCCAGCAGCCCGACCCCCTCGACAGCTGGGGCCAACGTCCTGACTTTC. The variable domain in full, with the rest retrieved from reference TRBV9 and TRBJ2-6, is DSGVTQTPKHLITATGQRVTLRCSPRSGDLSVYWYQQSLDQGLQFLIQYYNGEERAKGNILERFSAQQFPDLHSELNLSSLELGDSALYFCASSPTPSTAGANVLTFGAGSRLTVL.

The CDR3 reads CASSQDPSGRTGEQFF. DNA for the CDR3: TGCGCCAGCAGCCAAGATCCGAGCGGGAGAACCGGTGAGCAGTTCTTC. The gene calls are TRBV4-1 and TRBJ2-1, with 8 positions matching TRBD2. Losses at the gene ends were 0 bases for V and 9 bases for J; bases not matched to a gene: 10. Germline V gene sequence: CDR1 MGHRA, CDR2 YSYEKL. CDR3 length: 16 amino acids.